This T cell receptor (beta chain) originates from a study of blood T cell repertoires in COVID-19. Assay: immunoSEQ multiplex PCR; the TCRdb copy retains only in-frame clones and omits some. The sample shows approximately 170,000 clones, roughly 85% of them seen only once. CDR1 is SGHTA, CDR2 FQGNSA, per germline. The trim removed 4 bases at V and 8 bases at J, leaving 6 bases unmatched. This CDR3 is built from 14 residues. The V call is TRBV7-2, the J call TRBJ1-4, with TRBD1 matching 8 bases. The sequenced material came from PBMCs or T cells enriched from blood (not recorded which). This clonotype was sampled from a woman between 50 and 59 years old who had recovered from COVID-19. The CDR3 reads CASSSGQGGEKLFF. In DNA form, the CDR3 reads TGTGCCAGCAGCTCCGGACAGGGTGGAGAAAAACTGTTTTTT.